This TCR beta chain was retrieved from a study of blood T cells in healthy people across ages. Each donor had 8.5 to 10 milliliters of peripheral blood drawn. Samples each yielded at least 5.5 micrograms of total RNA. Together with a sample-barcoded 5' primer, a J-beta primer mix was included in a second PCR lasting about 7 to 12 cycles. TCRdb independently ran MiXCR on the 5' RACE reads; one entry per CDR3 protein. The sample lists about 970,000 distinct CDR3 sequences, just over 50% seen once, with about 20% in the top ten. As regards this clonotype: What it binds is unknown.

Whole-study findings and limits: Both higher diversity and more naive CD4+ cells marked long-lived donors when set against aged donors.

Germline CDR1 and CDR2: LNHNV and YYDKDF (reference sequence). The CDR3 runs 14 residues. The V and J ends lost 7 bases and 7 bases, in that order; junction bases with no gene match: 10. The chain has TRBV15 and TRBJ2-3; TRBD2 matches 8 bases. The sequencing input was blood. The source of this sequence is an older woman in good health. The CDR3 reads CATKKLAETNTQYF. In DNA form, the CDR3 reads TGTGCCACCAAGAAACTAGCGGAGACAAATACGCAGTATTTT.